This T cell receptor beta chain was captured in a study of T cell repertoires in cytomegalovirus infection. Study-wide context: It was the public TCR beta signatures that indicated both CMV infection and matching HLA type. Points from the study as a whole: It was HLA-C-restricted CMV-specific TCR beta clonotypes that dominated the response ex vivo.

The V and J ends lost 6 bases and 8 bases respectively, with 14 bases between them. Germline loops: CDR1 SGHTA, CDR2 FQGNSA. The CDR3 loop spans 13 amino acids. TCRdb reprocessed the reads via MiXCR and lists one record per CDR3 protein. This table has 250,000 to 300,000 distinct CDR3 sequences, about a quarter appearing once. This clonotype was observed at least ten times. Antigen: not known. This TCR derives from a human donor in good health (CMV status not recorded). Some clones in this sample may be carry-over from other donors' samples. V gene TRBV7-2 combines with J gene TRBJ2-1; D is unclear. The sample taken for sequencing was PBMCs. The CDR3 DNA is TGTGCCAGCAGTGCCTGGGCTGGCGATGAGCAGTTCTTC. Encoded protein: CASSAWAGDEQFF.